This T cell receptor (beta chain) was captured in a study of vaccination and CD4 T cells after COVID-19. Study-wide background: The convalescents, six males and four females, included two who were Hispanic. The cells in question were stimulated using overlapping spike peptides derived from SARS-CoV-2, HCoV-NL63, HCoV-OC43 and HCoV-229E.

A word on this clonotype: Antigen specificity is unknown.

Sequencing of cultured CD4+ T cell DNA used the Oncomine TCR Beta short-read assay. TCRdb recomputed calls from the PCR reads with MiXCR, one row per CDR3 protein. The sample records roughly 13,000 distinct CDR3 sequences, under 75% being singletons. Between the trimmed V and J ends, which lost 6 bases and 1 base, there was a span of 6 bases. Germline V gene data show CDR1 as SNHLY and CDR2 as FYNNEI. The length of the CDR3 is 13 residues. Sample treatment: approximately nine-day PBMC culture with coronavirus spike peptide pools or control peptides (ViraFEST assay). ViraFEST stimulated the growth of antigen-specific T cells using peptide pools and subsequently profiled their TCRs by sequencing.

This receptor was taken from a human donor who had recovered from COVID-19. J is TRBJ2-2 and V is TRBV2; no clear D. The specimen was CD4+ T cells from blood, cultured in vitro. DNA of the CDR3: TGTGCCAGCAGCTCGGGGAACACCGGGGAGCTGTTTTTT. Amino acids: CASSSGNTGELFF.